This T cell receptor (beta chain) derives from a study of Ad26.COV2.S vaccination and SARS-CoV-2 variants. Study details: In the COV1001 trial, the donor was in the Ad26.COV2.S arm.

The treatment here: approximately 18 received Ad26.COV2.S at low or high dose, single or two shots; about 5 received placebo; per-sample allocation not given. Day 63 after the first vaccine or placebo injection was the time point for sampling. It was Wuhan-strain SARS-CoV-2 spike that the Ad26 vaccine vector expressed. Study results and limitations: Spike-specific CD8+ and CD4+ T cell responses reportedly showed substantial breadth after vaccination.

Trimming cost V 5 bases and J 4 bases; bases outside gene matches: 6. The CDR3 totals 15 residues. The germline V gene has CDR1 SGHTA and CDR2 FQGNSA. A note on this clone: Its target is unknown.

Only in-frame clones appear in the TCRdb table, and some are missing; sequencing was by immunoSEQ multiplex PCR. The sample consists of 300,000 to 400,000 clones, around 87% of them appearing once. The J gene is TRBJ1-4, the V gene TRBV7-2, with 8 bases aligning to TRBD1. The sample here was peripheral blood, taken in a trial of Ad26.COV2.S vaccine versus placebo. The sequence was obtained from a person aged 18-60 years who received the Ad26.COV2.S COVID-19 vaccine or a placebo. CDR3 protein: CASSGRTGSNEKLFF. The CDR3 DNA reads TGTGCCAGCAGCGGACGGACAGGGAGTAATGAAAAACTGTTTTTT.